The entry below gives a single T cell receptor beta chain sequence along with its context. This specimen comes from a study of blood T cell repertoires in COVID-19. Whole-study context: Spain, Italy and the United States supplied samples that represented acute and convalescent COVID-19. Sample material is recorded as cDNA or gDNA derived from T cells, B-cell-depleted T cells, or PBMCs.

Germline lookup yields CDR1 SGHTA and CDR2 FQGNSA. Deletions cut 7 bases from V and 7 bases from J, with 17 bases between. CDR3 length equals 14 residues. Authors' methods: Quantification of nucleated cells was approximated via reference gene primer amplification. Sequencing was performed with immunoSEQ multiplex PCR; in TCRdb, only in-frame clones are kept and a portion is missing. V and J calls and clone size are as listed in that table; D and trimming were resolved from the DNA. The profile shows around 120,000 clones, around four fifths of them singletons. Sequences were obtained from peripheral blood. This clonotype was obtained from a man aged 40-49 years with active or convalescent COVID-19. The chain joins TRBV7-2 to TRBJ1-5; TRBD1 is a possible D gene (6 bases). The CDR3 coding sequence is TGTGCCAGCACCTCCATAGGGGGGGTGCAGCCCCAGCATTTT. Protein product: CASTSIGGVQPQHF.